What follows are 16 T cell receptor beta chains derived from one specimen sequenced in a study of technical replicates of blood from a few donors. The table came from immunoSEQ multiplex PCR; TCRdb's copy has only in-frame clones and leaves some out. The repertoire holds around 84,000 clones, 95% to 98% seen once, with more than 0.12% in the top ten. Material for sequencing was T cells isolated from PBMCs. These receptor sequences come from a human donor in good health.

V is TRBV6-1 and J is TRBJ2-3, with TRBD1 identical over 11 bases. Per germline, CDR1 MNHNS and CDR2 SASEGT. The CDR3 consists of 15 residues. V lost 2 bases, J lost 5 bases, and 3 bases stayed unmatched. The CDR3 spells CASSEWTGGVDTQYF. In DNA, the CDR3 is TGTGCCAGCAGTGAATGGACAGGGGGCGTAGATACGCAGTATTTT.

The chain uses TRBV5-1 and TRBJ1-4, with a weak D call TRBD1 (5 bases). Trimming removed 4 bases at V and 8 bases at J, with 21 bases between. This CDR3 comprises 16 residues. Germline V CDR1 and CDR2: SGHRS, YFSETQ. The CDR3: CASSLPLGGREEKLFF. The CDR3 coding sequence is TGCGCCAGCAGCCTACCCTTGGGGGGTAGAGAGGAAAAACTGTTTTTT.

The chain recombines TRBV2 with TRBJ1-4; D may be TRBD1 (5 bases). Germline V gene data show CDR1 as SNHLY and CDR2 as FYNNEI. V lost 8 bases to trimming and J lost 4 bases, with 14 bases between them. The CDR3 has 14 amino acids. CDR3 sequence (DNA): TGTGCCAGCGGCCCAGGGTGGGGTAATGAAAAACTGTTTTTT. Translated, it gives CASGPGWGNEKLFF.

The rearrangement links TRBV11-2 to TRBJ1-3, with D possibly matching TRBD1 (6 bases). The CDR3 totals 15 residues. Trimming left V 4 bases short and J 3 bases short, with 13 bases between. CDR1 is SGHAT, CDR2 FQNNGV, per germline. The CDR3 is CASSSLTGSGNTIYF. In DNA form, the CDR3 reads TGTGCCAGCAGCTCCCTGACAGGAAGTGGAAACACCATATATTTT.

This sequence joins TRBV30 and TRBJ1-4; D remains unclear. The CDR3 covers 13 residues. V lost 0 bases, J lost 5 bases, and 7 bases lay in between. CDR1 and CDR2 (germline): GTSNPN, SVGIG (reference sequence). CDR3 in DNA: TGTGCCTGGAGTGTACAACAGAATGAAAAACTGTTTTTT. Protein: CAWSVQQNEKLFF. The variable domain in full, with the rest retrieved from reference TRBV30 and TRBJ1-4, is SQTIHQWPATLVQPVGSPLSLECTVEGTSNPNLYWYRQAAGRGLQLLFYSVGIGQISSEVPQNLSASRPQDRQFILSSKKLLLSDSGFYLCAWSVQQNEKLFFGSGTQLSVL.

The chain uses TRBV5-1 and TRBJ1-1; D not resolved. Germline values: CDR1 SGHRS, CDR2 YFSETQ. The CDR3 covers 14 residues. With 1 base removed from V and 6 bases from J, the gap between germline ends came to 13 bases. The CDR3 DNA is TGCGCCAGCAGCTTGCTGGCAGGCTCAGCTGAAGCTTTCTTT. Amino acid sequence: CASSLLAGSAEAFF.

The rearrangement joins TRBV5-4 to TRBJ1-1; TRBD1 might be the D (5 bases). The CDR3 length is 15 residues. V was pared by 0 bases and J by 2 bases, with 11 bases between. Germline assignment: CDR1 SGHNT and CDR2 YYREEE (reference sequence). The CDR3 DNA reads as TGTGCCAGCAGCTTGGCTATGGGGCTAAACACTGAAGCTTTCTTT. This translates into CASSLAMGLNTEAFF.

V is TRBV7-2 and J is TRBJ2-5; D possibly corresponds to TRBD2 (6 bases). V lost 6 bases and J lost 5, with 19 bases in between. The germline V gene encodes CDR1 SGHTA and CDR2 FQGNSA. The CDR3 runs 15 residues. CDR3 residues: CASSIGTGGWETQYF. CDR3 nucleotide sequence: TGTGCCAGCAGTATCGGGACTGGGGGTTGGGAGACCCAGTACTTC. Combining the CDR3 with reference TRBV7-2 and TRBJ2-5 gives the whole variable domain GAGVSQSPSNKVTEKGKDVELRCDPISGHTALYWYRQSLGQGLEFLIYFQGNSAPDKSGLPSDRFSAERTGGSVSTLTIQRTQQEDSAVYLCASSIGTGGWETQYFGPGTRLLVL.

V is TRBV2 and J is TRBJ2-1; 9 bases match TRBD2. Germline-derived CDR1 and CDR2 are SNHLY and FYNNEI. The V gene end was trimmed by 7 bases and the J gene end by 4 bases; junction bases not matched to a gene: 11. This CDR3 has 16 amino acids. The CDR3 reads CASNGPSGILYNEQFF. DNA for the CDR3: TGTGCCAGCAACGGCCCTAGCGGGATCCTATACAATGAGCAGTTCTTC.

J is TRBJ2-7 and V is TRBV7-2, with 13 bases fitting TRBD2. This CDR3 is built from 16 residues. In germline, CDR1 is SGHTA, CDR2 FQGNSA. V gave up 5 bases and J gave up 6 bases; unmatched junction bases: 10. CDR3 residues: CASSPRTSGSRSEQYF. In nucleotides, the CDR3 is TGTGCCAGCAGCCCCCGGACTAGCGGGAGTAGATCCGAGCAGTACTTC.

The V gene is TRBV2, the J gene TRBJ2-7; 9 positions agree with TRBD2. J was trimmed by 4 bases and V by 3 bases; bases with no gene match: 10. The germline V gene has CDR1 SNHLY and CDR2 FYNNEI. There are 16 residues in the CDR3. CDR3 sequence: CASSDTVAGVGYEQYF. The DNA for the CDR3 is TGTGCCAGCAGTGATACCGTAGCGGGGGTAGGATACGAGCAGTACTTC.

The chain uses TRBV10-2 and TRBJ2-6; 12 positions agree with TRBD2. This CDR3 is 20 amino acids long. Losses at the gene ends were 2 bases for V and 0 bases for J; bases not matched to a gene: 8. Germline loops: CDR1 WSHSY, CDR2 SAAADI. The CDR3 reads CASSEHTGLAGISGANVLTF. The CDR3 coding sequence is TGCGCCAGCAGTGAGCATACGGGACTAGCGGGTATCTCTGGGGCCAACGTCCTGACTTTC.

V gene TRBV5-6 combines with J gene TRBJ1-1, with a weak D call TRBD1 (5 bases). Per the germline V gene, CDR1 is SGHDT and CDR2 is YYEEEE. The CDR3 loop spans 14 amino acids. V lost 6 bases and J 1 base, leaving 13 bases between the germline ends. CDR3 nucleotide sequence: TGTGCCAGCAAGATTTGGGGCGGGAACACTGAAGCTTTCTTT. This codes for CASKIWGGNTEAFF.

CDR3 loop: CASTGGIDNEQFF. The CDR3 DNA sequence: TGTGCCAGCACGGGGGGGATAGACAATGAGCAGTTCTTC. This rearrangement joins TRBV18 to TRBJ2-1; 8 nucleotides match TRBD2. CDR3 size: 13 residues. CDR1 and CDR2 (germline): KGHSH, LQKENI. The V segment lost 8 bases and the J segment 5 bases; nucleotides outside the gene matches: 5. Full variable domain (missing parts from reference TRBV18 and TRBJ2-1): NAGVMQNPRHLVRRRGQEARLRCSPMKGHSHVYWYRQLPEEGLKFMVYLQKENIIDESGMPKERFSAEFPKEGPSILRIQQVVRGDSAAYFCASTGGIDNEQFFGPGTRLTVL.

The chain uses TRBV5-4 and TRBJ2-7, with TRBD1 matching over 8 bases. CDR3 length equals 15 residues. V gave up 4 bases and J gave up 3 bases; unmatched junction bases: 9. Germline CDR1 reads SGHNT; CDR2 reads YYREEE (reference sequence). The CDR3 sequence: CASSGPGTGDYEQYF. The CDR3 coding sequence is TGTGCCAGCAGCGGACCCGGGACAGGTGACTACGAGCAGTACTTC.

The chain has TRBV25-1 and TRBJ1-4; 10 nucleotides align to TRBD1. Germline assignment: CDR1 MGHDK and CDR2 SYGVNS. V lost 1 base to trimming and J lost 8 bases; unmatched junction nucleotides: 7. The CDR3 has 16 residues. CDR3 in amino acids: CASSEFEGTGDEKLFF. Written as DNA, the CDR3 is TGTGCCAGCAGTGAATTTGAAGGGACAGGGGACGAAAAACTGTTTTTT.